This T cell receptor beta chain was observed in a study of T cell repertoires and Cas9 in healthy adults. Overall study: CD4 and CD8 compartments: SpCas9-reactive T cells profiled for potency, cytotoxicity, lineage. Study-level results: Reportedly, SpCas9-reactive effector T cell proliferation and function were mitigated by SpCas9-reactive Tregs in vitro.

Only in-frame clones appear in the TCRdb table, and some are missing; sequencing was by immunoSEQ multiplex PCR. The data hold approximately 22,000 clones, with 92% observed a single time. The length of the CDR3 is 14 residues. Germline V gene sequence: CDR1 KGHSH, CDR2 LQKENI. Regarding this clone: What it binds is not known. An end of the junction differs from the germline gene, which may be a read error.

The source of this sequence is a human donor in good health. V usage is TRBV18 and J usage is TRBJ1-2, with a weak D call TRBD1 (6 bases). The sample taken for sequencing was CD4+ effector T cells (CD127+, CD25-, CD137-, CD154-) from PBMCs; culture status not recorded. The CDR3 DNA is TGTGCCAGCTCACCACCGACAGGTACCGATGGCCACACCTTC. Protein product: CASSPPTGTDGHTF. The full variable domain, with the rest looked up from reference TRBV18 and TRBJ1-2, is NAGVMQNPRHLVRRRGQEARLRCSPMKGHSHVYWYRQLPEEGLKFMVYLQKENIIDESGMPKERFSAEFPKEGPSILRIQQVVRGDSAAYFCASSPPTGTDGHTFGSGTRLTVV.